Sequencing of this T cell receptor (beta chain) was carried out in a study of blood T cells in healthy people across ages (dated by TCRdb to between 2014 and 2017). Regarding the study in general: In model experiments, template switching captured roughly one uniquely barcoded TCR beta cDNA molecule for every two T cells. Age-related changes in TCR beta repertoire diversity were measured in the study by deep sequencing normalized with unique cDNA molecular identifiers. The donors were split into four age groups: young (average around 15 years), middle-aged (39), aged (over 55) and long-lived (about 74). To avoid experimental bias, donors of different ages were spread randomly across the sequencing lanes. The study analyzed two additional independent replicas of 1 million unique cDNA reads from the same blood draw for two donors, one aged 18 to 30 and one aged 80 or older.

Concerning this clonotype itself: Its target antigen remains unknown. Per-nucleotide qualities are absent, and no much larger clonotype sits a single base away.

Library preparation used 5' RACE. Sequencing relied on an Illumina HiSeq 2500. A second PCR of roughly 6 to 11 cycles was run with a J-beta primer mix and a sample-barcoded 5' primer. Each TCR beta cDNA molecule received a unique molecular identifier from a template-switch 5' adaptor carrying 12 random nucleotides. At least 2.5 million CDR3-containing paired-end reads were obtained from each sample. The Mint cDNA synthesis kit, primed by a TRBC-specific oligonucleotide, was used to synthesize first-strand cDNA from all RNA. All cDNA was treated with uracil-DNA glycosylase and then went through a first 18-cycle PCR with the universal primers M1SS and BC2_uni_R. As for how the authors treated the data: Normalization of each sample was performed by random selection of 1 million high-quality reads, each carrying a distinct molecular identifier. Instead of being binned into consensus sequences, reads with shared molecular identifiers were discarded. MiTCR, set to a Q25 quality threshold and the strictest error-elimination algorithm, was used for CDR3 identification, clonotype clustering and error correction. A nonparametric unseen species model with Euler transformation was used to estimate a lower bound on total TCR beta diversity. TCRdb's own reprocessing of the public reads used fastp at Q25 and MiXCR and kept productive beta chains. Each CDR3 protein gets just one entry, which takes the most common genes and DNA from the rows behind it. The V and J calls, along with clone size, are taken from TCRdb and not from the paper's own processing. Counted in this sample were some 1 million distinct CDR3 sequences; 45% of them appeared once. In total, the top ten clones hold under 20% of the sample.

Beyond this particular receptor, the publication reports: Total diversity estimates from one million sequenced T cells were considered lower bounds and underestimates. Since profiling was done on bulk unsorted PBMCs, naive and antigen-experienced compartments could not be conclusively compared. Compared with the aged group, the long-lived group had more naive CD4+ T cells, fewer expanded clones and increased TCR diversity, suggesting age selection. A strong correlation was found between observed TCR beta diversity and the percentage of naive T cells measured by flow cytometry. Observed TCR beta diversity per million T cells fell roughly linearly with age, and a significant reduction was already apparent by age approximately 40. Because the CMV infection status of the donors was unknown, age-related changes in expanded clonotypes may potentially have been confounded.

Between the V and J ends, shortened by 1 base and 2 bases respectively, the junction contains 10 bases. CDR1 and CDR2 are drawn from the germline V gene: SGDLS, YYNGEE. From cysteine to phenylalanine, the CDR3 is 14 amino acids long. Kept here is only the CDR3 DNA, which spans 42 bases and is read in frame from base 1. The 40 or so donors, aged roughly 6 to 95 years, were systemically healthy Caucasian individuals from Russia. Roughly 9 milliliters of peripheral blood were drawn from each donor into EDTA-treated Vacutainer tubes. Ficoll-Paque density-gradient centrifugation was used to isolate PBMCs, with at least 6.5 million per sample. Total RNA, at least 6 micrograms per sample, was extracted from PBMCs with Trizol reagent. For every donor, flow cytometry on a PBMC aliquot measured the percentage of naive CD45RAhigh/CD27high T cells.

This chain joins TRBV9 to TRBJ2-7, with the D call perhaps TRBD1 or TRBD2, each one matching 5 bases. The sequenced sample consisted of blood. This receptor was taken from a woman aged 60-70 years in good health. The CDR3 corresponds to CASSVRQGPYEQYF. In nucleotide form, the sequence is TGTGCCAGCAGCGTACGGCAGGGACCCTACGAGCAGTACTTC.